These 17 T cell receptor beta chains originate from one sample sequenced in a study of blood T cell repertoires in COVID-19. Profiling relied on immunoSEQ multiplex PCR, and the TCRdb table lists in-frame clones only, not all of them. Here the sample spans around 140,000 clones, more than 85% being singletons. Sequenced: peripheral blood. Every receptor here comes from a man in his 60s with active or convalescent COVID-19.

The gene calls are TRBV28 and TRBJ1-1, with D tentatively TRBD1 (5 bases). The CDR3 covers 16 residues. Deletions cut 4 bases from V and 5 bases from J, with 20 bases between. Germline lookup yields CDR1 MDHEN and CDR2 SYDVKM. CDR3 sequence reads: CASSSRVGQGGTEAFF. The DNA for the CDR3 is TGTGCCAGCAGTTCGAGGGTGGGGCAGGGAGGAACTGAAGCTTTCTTT. Complete variable domain (other parts from reference TRBV28 and TRBJ1-1): DVKVTQSSRYLVKRTGEKVFLECVQDMDHENMFWYRQDPGLGLRLIYFSYDVKMKEKGDIPEGYSVSREKKERFSLILESASTNQTSMYLCASSSRVGQGGTEAFFGQGTRLTVV.

The rearrangement links TRBV14 to TRBJ2-6; TRBD1 matches 10 bases. V was pared by 4 bases and J by 0 bases, with 6 bases of the junction left unmatched. Germline V lookup: CDR1 SGHDN, CDR2 FVKESK. The CDR3 is made up of 18 amino acids. This CDR3 is CASSLRQGAGSGANVLTF. Here the CDR3 DNA reads TGTGCCAGCAGCCTCCGACAGGGGGCCGGCTCTGGGGCCAACGTCCTGACTTTC.

In its sample, this clone was seen once. CDR3 loop: CASRTQGSGYGYTF. The CDR3 nucleotides are TGTGCCAGTAGGACACAGGGCAGTGGCTATGGCTACACCTTC. This chain connects TRBV19 to TRBJ1-2, with D perhaps matching TRBD1 (6 bases). The germline V gene encodes CDR1 LNHDA and CDR2 SQIVND (reference sequence). Trimming pared 6 bases from V and 4 bases from J, leaving 15 bases between. CDR3 size: 14 residues.

This clone has only a few counts. J is TRBJ1-1 and V is TRBV4-1, with D hard to call. Trimming cost V 5 bases and J 4 bases, with 20 bases left between them. From germline, CDR1 is MGHRA and CDR2 YSYEKL. This CDR3 contains 16 residues. CDR3 nucleotides: TGCGCCAGCAGCTTTAACGCGGTGTTACGAGCCACTGAAGCTTTCTTT. Translation: CASSFNAVLRATEAFF.

V gene TRBV9 combines with J gene TRBJ1-3, with unresolved D. The CDR3 is made up of 13 amino acids. CDR1 is SGDLS and CDR2 is YYNGEE in the germline V gene. V lost 0 bases and J 8 bases, leaving 9 bases between the germline ends. The CDR3 is CASSVDSGDTIYF. The CDR3 region has the DNA TGTGCCAGCAGCGTAGACTCCGGGGACACCATATATTTT.

This clone was counted once. V is TRBV4-1 and J is TRBJ2-4; 7 nucleotides match TRBD2. Germline V CDR1 and CDR2: MGHRA, YSYEKL. Trimming at V came to 4 bases and at J to 2 bases, leaving 11 bases not matched to a gene. The CDR3 consists of 17 residues. The CDR3: CASSPSPAGESKNIQYF. CDR3 nucleotide sequence: TGCGCCAGCAGCCCCTCCCCCGCGGGAGAGTCCAAAAACATTCAGTACTTC.

This clone was recorded a few times. The CDR3 loop reads CASSFPGGLGEQFF. CDR3 in DNA: TGTGCCAGCAGCTTTCCGGGGGGGCTAGGTGAGCAGTTCTTC. The genes are TRBV7-9 and TRBJ2-1; 8 bases fit TRBD2. This CDR3 comprises 14 residues. CDR1 and CDR2 from the germline V gene are SEHNR and FQNEAQ (reference sequence). J gave up 9 bases and V 3 bases, and 7 bases lay outside the gene matches.

The DNA of the CDR3 is TGTGCCAGCAGTTACTCAGCGACTTCCAACTATGGCTACACCTTC. Protein: CASSYSATSNYGYTF. This chain uses TRBV6-5 with TRBJ1-2, with unresolved D. Trimming left V 0 bases short and J 2 bases short, with 10 bases between. The germline CDR1 and CDR2 sequences are MNHEY and SVGAGI. The CDR3 runs 15 residues.

This sequence joins TRBV28 and TRBJ2-4; 9 bases line up with TRBD1. Germline values: CDR1 MDHEN, CDR2 SYDVKM. V was pared by 6 bases and J by 1 base, with 7 bases of the junction left unmatched. This CDR3 has 16 amino acids. CDR3 sequence (DNA): TGTGCCAGCAGCGTACAGGGGGCGCTCGCCAAAAACATTCAGTACTTC. Its protein is CASSVQGALAKNIQYF.

CDR3 in amino acids: CASSPTANTEAFF. CDR3 sequence (DNA): TGTGCCAGCAGCCCGACAGCTAACACTGAAGCTTTCTTT. The chain uses TRBV7-2 and TRBJ1-1; possible D gene TRBD1, 5 bases. V was pared by 5 bases and J by 2 bases, with 9 bases between. This CDR3 has 13 amino acids. Germline CDR1 SGHTA, CDR2 FQGNSA.

CDR3 residues: CASSSGGPLSYEQYF. The CDR3 DNA is TGTGCCAGCAGTTCAGGGGGCCCCCTATCGTACGAGCAGTACTTC. The chain uses TRBV28 and TRBJ2-7; 8 nucleotides agree with TRBD1. Trimming at V came to 4 bases and at J to 4 bases, leaving 9 bases not matched to a gene. CDR1 is MDHEN and CDR2 is SYDVKM in the germline V gene. The CDR3 contains 15 residues.

The J gene is TRBJ1-2, the V gene TRBV30; 8 bases agree with TRBD1. The V gene's germline CDR1 is GTSNPN and CDR2 SVGIG (reference sequence). V was pared by 6 bases and J by 9 bases, with 9 bases of the junction left unmatched. The CDR3 runs 12 residues. CDR3 amino acids: CACLARGLRYTF. The CDR3 nucleotides are TGTGCCTGTCTGGCCAGGGGGCTACGCTACACCTTC.

V usage is TRBV5-6 and J usage is TRBJ1-1; D not certain. V lost 4 bases and J lost 0, with 7 bases in between. CDR3 size: 13 residues. CDR1 and CDR2 (germline): SGHDT, YYEEEE. The CDR3 nucleotides read TGTGCCAGCAGCGAGTCACTGAACACTGAAGCTTTCTTT. Protein product: CASSESLNTEAFF.

The rearrangement uses TRBV15 and TRBJ1-2; no clear D. Germline V gene data show CDR1 as LNHNV and CDR2 as YYDKDF (reference sequence). This CDR3 contains 14 residues. The V end lost 1 base, the J end lost 4 bases, and 10 bases lay between the germline ends. CDR3 DNA sequence: TGTGCCACCAGCAGAGGAAGGGAGGCCTATGGCTACACCTTC. It encodes CATSRGREAYGYTF.

Only one count was recorded for this clone. This CDR3 reads CAISENLGGEIPDTQYF. The DNA of the CDR3 is TGTGCCATCAGTGAGAATTTAGGCGGAGAGATTCCAGATACGCAGTATTTT. The chain uses TRBV10-3 and TRBJ2-3; D unclear. Germline V lookup: CDR1 ENHRY, CDR2 SYGVKD. V was shortened by 2 bases and J by 4 bases, with 19 bases between the two germline ends. The CDR3 runs 17 residues.

The V gene is TRBV19, the J gene TRBJ2-7; 8 bases fit TRBD2. Germline CDR1 LNHDA, CDR2 SQIVND (reference sequence). Germline trimming cut 7 bases from V and 0 bases from J; bases unmatched to any gene: 8. This CDR3 comprises 15 residues. CDR3 region: CASTRSGGSSYEQYF. The CDR3 DNA is TGTGCCAGTACTCGAAGCGGGGGAAGCTCCTACGAGCAGTACTTC.

The rearrangement uses TRBV30 and TRBJ1-2; a possible D gene is TRBD1 (6 bases). Trimming shortened V by 3 bases and J by 6 bases, and 11 bases separated the two germline ends. Germline CDR1 is GTSNPN and CDR2 is SVGIG (reference sequence). This CDR3 has 12 residues. The CDR3 loop reads CAWSWTANGYTF. The CDR3 nucleotides read TGTGCCTGGAGCTGGACAGCAAATGGCTACACCTTC.